Listed below are T cell receptor beta chains from one sample, sequenced in a study of T-cell memory formation after mild COVID-19. Using its own MiXCR run on the 5' RACE reads, TCRdb lists one record per CDR3 protein. The sample lists around 250,000 distinct CDR3 sequences; 7.5% to 10% were seen once. Specimen: PBMCs or a T cell subset sorted from them (not recorded which). These receptors all come from a man aged 18 to 35 who had mild COVID-19 (a few samples of this study predate the infection). Cell type and time point are not known. CDR3s include the opening cysteine and the closing phenylalanine or tryptophan. A D gene is named only where the DNA matches it firmly. The size entry is marked missing in some rows and otherwise reads once, few, many or a size class.

j_call v_call d_call clone_size cdr3_nt cdr3_aa
TRBJ1-4 TRBV20-1 - - TGCAGTGCTAGAGGTTCCGTGGAAAAACTGTTTTTT CSARGSVEKLFF
TRBJ1-1 TRBV20-1 - - TGCAGTGCTAGAGGGGTTCGATCTGGGGGGTTAGCTTTCTTT CSARGVRSGGLAFF
TRBJ2-2 TRBV20-1 - - TGCAGTGCTAGAGATTTTCGGGGCAGATCCACCGGGGAGCTGTTTTTT CSARDFRGRSTGELFF
TRBJ2-3 TRBV7-9 TRBD2 few TGTGCCAGCAGACCTCAGGTAGCGGGGTACACAGATACGCAGTATTTT CASRPQVAGYTDTQYF
TRBJ2-3 TRBV5-6 - - TGTGCCAGCAGCCCAACAACCATCACAGATACGCAGTATTTT CASSPTTITDTQYF
TRBJ2-5 TRBV29-1 - few TGCAGCGTTGGCCGGGACTTCGGGGAGACCCAGTACTTC CSVGRDFGETQYF
TRBJ1-1 TRBV5-1 - many TGCGCCAGCAGCCCGGGCGGGACACCCAATAAAGCTTTCTTT CASSPGGTPNKAFF
TRBJ2-6 TRBV12-3/TRBV12-4 - - TGTGCCAGCAGTTTAGGGTTATCCAACGTCCTGACTTTC CASSLGLSNVLTF
TRBJ2-1 TRBV3-1 - many TGTGCCAGCAGCCTACGGGACGCCAGCGGTTCTGAGCAGTTCTTC CASSLRDASGSEQFF
TRBJ1-1 TRBV20-1 TRBD1 - TGCAGTGCTAGCGGGGCCTTGACAGGGTCCACTGAAGCTTTCTTT CSASGALTGSTEAFF
TRBJ2-5 TRBV18 - many TGTGCCAGCTCACCTCCACCGGGCCGAGGGTTTGTGGGGTACCAAGAGACCCAGTACTTC CASSPPPGRGFVGYQETQYF
TRBJ1-5 TRBV4-2 TRBD1 many TGTGCCAGCAGCTCACAGGGGGCTAGCAATCAGCCCCAGCATTTT CASSSQGASNQPQHF
TRBJ2-7 TRBV9 - many TGTGCCAGCAGCGTAGGGGGGCAACCCCGTCTCGAGCAGTACTTC CASSVGGQPRLEQYF
TRBJ2-5 TRBV11-2 TRBD2 - TGTGCCAGCAGCTACGTAGCGGGGGAGGCACCCGTCGCCTGGGAGACCCAGTACTTC CASSYVAGEAPVAWETQYF
TRBJ2-3 TRBV18 - - TGTGCCAGCTCACCACCATCGTCAGATACGCAGTATTTT CASSPPSSDTQYF
TRBJ2-5 TRBV6-2/TRBV6-3 TRBD1 few TGTGCCAGCACCCGGGACAGCCAAGAGACCCAGTACTTC CASTRDSQETQYF
TRBJ2-1 TRBV5-1 TRBD2 many TGCGCCAGCTCCTCAACTAGCGGGGGGGCTGACAATGAGCAGTTCTTC CASSSTSGGADNEQFF
TRBJ1-2 TRBV29-1 - few TGCAGCGTTGACAAAGGGGACAACTATGGCTACACCTTC CSVDKGDNYGYTF
TRBJ2-3 TRBV4-1 TRBD2 - TGCGCCAGCAGCCAACCCTGGGGGGGTTCGAATACGCAGTATTTT CASSQPWGGSNTQYF
TRBJ2-1 TRBV7-9 - - TGTGCCAGCAGCTTGATAGGGAGGGACAGCTGGGTCAATGAGCAGTTCTTC CASSLIGRDSWVNEQFF